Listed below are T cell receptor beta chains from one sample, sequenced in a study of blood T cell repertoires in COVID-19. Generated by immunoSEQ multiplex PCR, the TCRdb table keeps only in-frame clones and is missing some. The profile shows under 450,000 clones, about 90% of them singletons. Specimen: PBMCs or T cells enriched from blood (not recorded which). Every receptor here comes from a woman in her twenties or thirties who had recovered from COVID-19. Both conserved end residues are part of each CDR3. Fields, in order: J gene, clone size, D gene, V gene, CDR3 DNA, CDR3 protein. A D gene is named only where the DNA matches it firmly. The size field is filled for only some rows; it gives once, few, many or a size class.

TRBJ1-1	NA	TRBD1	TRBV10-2	TGCGCCAGCACCACCTACAGGGGCGGAGGAGCTGAAGCTTTCTTT	CASTTYRGGGAEAFF
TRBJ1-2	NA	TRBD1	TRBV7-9	TGTGCCAGCAGCGCCGGGACAGGGGACTATGGCTACACCTTC	CASSAGTGDYGYTF
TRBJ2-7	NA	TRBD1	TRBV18	TGTGCCAGCTCACCACCCGGTTCAGGGGGTTATTACGAGCAGTACTTC	CASSPPGSGGYYEQYF
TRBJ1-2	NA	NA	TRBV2	TGTGCCAGCAACCCCCCGGAGGCTTATGGCTACACCTTC	CASNPPEAYGYTF
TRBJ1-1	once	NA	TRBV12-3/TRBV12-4	TGTGCCAGCAGTCCAGGGACAGAAGCTTTCTTT	CASSPGTEAFF
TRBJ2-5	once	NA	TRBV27	TGTGCCAGCAGTTGGGGCGGGGGAAGGGGGGAGACCCAGTACTTC	CASSWGGGRGETQYF
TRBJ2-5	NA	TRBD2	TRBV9	TGTGCCAGCAGCCAATATACTAGGGAGGGGGAGACCCAGTACTTC	CASSQYTREGETQYF
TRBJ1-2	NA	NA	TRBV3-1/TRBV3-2	TGTGCCAGCAGCCAAGGAAACCGCAGGGATGGCTACACCTTC	CASSQGNRRDGYTF
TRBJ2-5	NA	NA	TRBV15	TGTGCCACCAGCAGAGGGAGCGCGGGCCAAGAGACCCAGTACTTC	CATSRGSAGQETQYF
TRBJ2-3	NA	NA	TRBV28	TGTGCCAGCAGCCCCCCAGGTAGCACAGATACGCAGTATTTT	CASSPPGSTDTQYF
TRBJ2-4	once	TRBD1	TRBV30	TGTGCCTGGAGTGTACTGGGACAGGGGGCAAACATTCAGTACTTC	CAWSVLGQGANIQYF
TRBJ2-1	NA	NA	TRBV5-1	TGCGCCAGCAGGACGGGAGATCGTTACAATGAGCAGTTCTTC	CASRTGDRYNEQFF
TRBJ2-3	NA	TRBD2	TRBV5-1	TGCGCCAGCGGTCAATGGACTAGCGGGGGGGTAAATACGCAGTATTTT	CASGQWTSGGVNTQYF
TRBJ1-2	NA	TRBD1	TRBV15	TGTGCCACCAGCAGACAAACAGGGGCCTATGGCTACACCTTC	CATSRQTGAYGYTF
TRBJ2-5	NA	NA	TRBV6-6	TGTGCCAGCAGTTATAGGTGGCAGGGAGAGACCCAGTACTTC	CASSYRWQGETQYF
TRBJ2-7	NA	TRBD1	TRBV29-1	TGCAGCGTCTCGGGACAGAACTCTTACGAGCAGTACTTC	CSVSGQNSYEQYF
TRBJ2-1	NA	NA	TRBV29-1	TGCAGCACGACAGCCTACAATGAGCAGTTCTTC	CSTTAYNEQFF